What follows describes a single T cell receptor beta chain. Antigen specificity is unknown. PBMCs, at least 6.5 million per sample, were isolated. This sample was included in a study of blood T cells in healthy people across ages. Study-wide findings and caveats: Long-lived donors carried more naive CD4+ cells and greater diversity than aged donors. A strong correlation was found between TCR beta diversity and the percentage of naive T cells. Across the age range, TCR beta diversity per million T cells fell in a roughly linear way.

Alongside a J-beta primer mix, a sample-barcoded 5' primer served in a second PCR lasting roughly 7 to 12 cycles. TCRdb re-called the 5' RACE reads through MiXCR, storing one row per CDR3 protein. Among 1.5 million or so distinct CDR3 sequences listed, 42% were seen once. Germline V gene lookup returns CDR1 DFQATT and CDR2 SNEGSKA (reference sequence). The CDR3 contains 13 residues. The V and J ends lost 6 bases and 4 bases respectively, with 16 bases between them. V and J are TRBV20-1 and TRBJ2-7; D is ambiguous. What was sequenced was blood. The receptor was derived from a woman aged 18 to 35 in good health. CDR3 in amino acids: CSARNPTVYEQYF. In DNA, the CDR3 is TGCAGTGCCAGGAACCCCACAGTGTACGAGCAGTACTTC.